This T cell receptor beta chain was retrieved from a study of identical twins. Whole-study findings and limits: Instead of following the same donors, the conclusions were based on cross-sectional statistical analysis.

This clonotype was picked up a small number of times. Antigen: not known. The authors used template switching to add a universal primer site and gave cDNA unique molecular identifiers. MiXCR, applied by TCRdb to the 5' RACE reads, yields one record per CDR3 protein. The sample lists under 300,000 distinct CDR3 sequences, over 9.5% occurring once. The CDR3 runs to 15 residues. Germline-derived CDR1 and CDR2 are GTSNPN and SVGIG (reference sequence). With 3 bases clipped from V and 3 bases from J, the junction kept 5 bases outside the gene matches. These sequences were also reported in another study, on yellow fever vaccine responses in identical twins.

The gene calls are TRBV30 and TRBJ2-2, with TRBD1 identical over 9 bases. Sample: memory (CD45RO+) T cells sorted from blood. This clonotype originated in a woman aged 18-29 years in good health. CDR3 nucleotide sequence: TGTGCCTGGAGGCGCGGACAGGGGTACACCGGGGAGCTGTTTTTT. Residues: CAWRRGQGYTGELFF. Full variable domain (remainder filled in from reference TRBV30 and TRBJ2-2): SQTIHQWPATLVQPVGSPLSLECTVEGTSNPNLYWYRQAAGRGLQLLFYSVGIGQISSEVPQNLSASRPQDRQFILSSKKLLLSDSGFYLCAWRRGQGYTGELFFGEGSRLTVL.